Below, 15 T cell receptor beta chains from the same sample are listed, as sequenced in a study of cytotoxic CD8 clonotypes in ibrutinib-treated CLL. Some clones are missing from TCRdb's copy, which holds only in-frame ones; the method was immunoSEQ multiplex PCR. The table lists about 140,000 clones, 65% to 85% of them singletons, with 7.5% to 9% in the top ten. The specimen comprised PBMCs, sampled after 36 months of ibrutinib treatment. All receptors come from a human donor with chronic lymphocytic leukemia.

The chain employs TRBV27 and TRBJ2-5; D ambiguous. The V gene lost 2 bases and the J gene lost 5 bases, with 9 bases spanning the gap. Germline CDR1 MNHEY, CDR2 SMNVEV (reference sequence). The CDR3 extends over 13 amino acids. The CDR3 coding sequence is TGTGCCAGCAGTTTAGTGTGGCCGGAGACCCAGTACTTC. Protein sequence: CASSLVWPETQYF.

There are a few counts of this clone. The chain links TRBV15 to TRBJ2-5, with a possible D match to TRBD2 (6 bases). Germline CDR1 and CDR2: LNHNV and YYDKDF (reference sequence). The germline V and J ends were trimmed by 5 bases and 4 bases, with 14 bases remaining between them. The CDR3 is 14 amino acids. The CDR3 sequence: CATSRPPGGETQYF. The CDR3, as DNA: TGTGCCACCAGCCGCCCGCCCGGGGGAGAGACCCAGTACTTC. Full variable domain (rest looked up from reference TRBV15 and TRBJ2-5): DAMVIQNPRYQVTQFGKPVTLSCSQTLNHNVMYWYQQKSSQAPKLLFHYYDKDFNNEADTPDNFQSRRPNTSFCFLDIRSPGLGDTAMYLCATSRPPGGETQYFGPGTRLLVL.

V and J are TRBV7-9 and TRBJ2-1; 7 bases align to TRBD2. There are 17 residues in the CDR3. Per the germline V gene, CDR1 is SEHNR and CDR2 is FQNEAQ (reference sequence). The V and J ends lost 6 bases and 0 bases, in that order; junction bases with no gene match: 11. The CDR3 loop is CASSSGSKGYSYNEQFF. As DNA, the CDR3 is TGTGCCAGCAGTAGCGGGTCAAAGGGATACTCCTACAATGAGCAGTTCTTC. Supplemented by reference TRBV7-9 and TRBJ2-1, the full variable domain reads DTGVSQNPRHKITKRGQNVTFRCDPISEHNRLYWYRQTLGQGPEFLTYFQNEAQLEKSRLLSDRFSAERPKGSFSTLEIQRTEQGDSAMYLCASSSGSKGYSYNEQFFGPGTRLTVL.

The chain uses TRBV11-2 and TRBJ2-7; D is ambiguous. Germline CDR1 and CDR2: SGHAT and FQNNGV. V was pared by 5 bases and J by 3 bases, with 11 bases between. CDR3 length: 13 residues. CDR3 sequence: CASSTPRDYEQYF. CDR3 bases: TGTGCCAGCAGCACCCCCCGTGACTACGAGCAGTACTTC. Full variable domain (outside the CDR3, taken from reference TRBV11-2 and TRBJ2-7): EAGVAQSPRYKIIEKRQSVAFWCNPISGHATLYWYQQILGQGPKLLIQFQNNGVVDDSQLPKDRFSAERLKGVDSTLKIQPAKLEDSAVYLCASSTPRDYEQYFGPGTRLTVT.

The CDR3 DNA reads as TGTGCCAGCAGGGCTCCTGCGGGGGAGCAGTACTTC. Amino acid sequence: CASRAPAGEQYF. J is TRBJ2-7 and V is TRBV6-6; D may be TRBD2 (6 bases). Trimming removed 6 bases from V and 7 bases from J, with 13 bases in between. The germline V gene encodes CDR1 MNHNY and CDR2 SVGAGI (reference sequence). The CDR3 totals 12 residues.

The gene calls are TRBV7-8 and TRBJ1-1, with D hard to call. Germline V gene sequence: CDR1 SGHVS, CDR2 FQNEAQ. The CDR3 consists of 11 residues. Trimming removed 8 bases from V and 7 bases from J, with 11 bases in between. DNA of the CDR3: TGTGCCAGCGTCAAGTGGGGTGAAGCTTTCTTT. It yields the protein CASVKWGEAFF.

The DNA for the CDR3 is TGTGCCAGCAGTCCCGGAGACTTGGGCAAAAACATTCAGTACTTC. It translates to CASSPGDLGKNIQYF. The chain recombines TRBV28 with TRBJ2-4; D unclear. The germline V gene has CDR1 MDHEN and CDR2 SYDVKM. V dropped 5 bases and J dropped 3 bases, with 14 bases sitting between them. The CDR3 runs 15 residues.

V is TRBV7-8 and J is TRBJ2-7; tentative D call: TRBD1 (5 bases). The germline gives CDR1 SGHVS, CDR2 FQNEAQ. The V end lost 1 base, the J end lost 2 bases, and 9 bases lay between the germline ends. CDR3 size: 14 residues. CDR3 sequence: CASSLGRVAYEQYF. The CDR3 bases are TGTGCCAGCAGCTTAGGCAGGGTAGCCTACGAGCAGTACTTC.

The chain uses TRBV7-9 and TRBJ1-1, with D unclear. This CDR3 is 13 amino acids long. Germline CDR1 reads SEHNR; CDR2 reads FQNEAQ (reference sequence). V lost 1 base and J 6 bases, leaving 9 bases between the germline ends. The CDR3: CASSLVNEAEAFF. The DNA of the CDR3 is TGTGCCAGCAGCTTAGTAAACGAAGCTGAAGCTTTCTTT.

The CDR3, as DNA: TGTGCCAGCAGCTTTCAGGGGTCCAAAAACATTCAGTACTTC. Encoded protein: CASSFQGSKNIQYF. V gene TRBV7-9 combines with J gene TRBJ2-4; tentative D call: TRBD1 (6 bases). The length of the CDR3 is 14 residues. The ends were cut back, 3 bases at V and 2 bases at J, with 8 bases in the middle. CDR1 SEHNR and CDR2 FQNEAQ come from the germline V gene (reference sequence).

The rearrangement joins TRBV4-2 to TRBJ2-3; 10 nucleotides agree with TRBD2. CDR1 and CDR2 (germline): LGHNA, YNFKEQ. The CDR3 is 16 residues long. V dropped 4 bases and J dropped 2; count of bases not matched to a gene: 6. In DNA, the CDR3 is TGTGCCAGCAGCCCACGGACTAGCGGCAACACAGATACGCAGTATTTT. Translation gives CASSPRTSGNTDTQYF.

The V and J genes are TRBV27 and TRBJ2-3, with 10 bases identical to TRBD2. Germline CDR1 is MNHEY and CDR2 is SMNVEV (reference sequence). J lost 5 bases, V lost 1 base, and 12 bases had no gene match. The CDR3 covers 18 residues. DNA for the CDR3: TGTGCCAGCAGTTTATTGGGACTAGCGACCGGTAGGAAAGATACGCAGTATTTT. This encodes CASSLLGLATGRKDTQYF.

This clone has a count of ten or more. This rearrangement joins TRBV6-5 to TRBJ2-3; D is unresolved. V lost 4 bases to trimming and J lost 1 base, with 9 bases between them. The germline V gene encodes CDR1 MNHEY and CDR2 SVGAGI. The CDR3 is 14 amino acids. CDR3 bases: TGTGCCAGCAGTTCAGTGGCAGGCACAGATACGCAGTATTTT. Amino acids: CASSSVAGTDTQYF.

This clone has just one count. This sequence joins TRBV7-9 and TRBJ1-4; weak D call: TRBD1 (5 bases). Per the germline V gene, CDR1 is SEHNR and CDR2 is FQNEAQ (reference sequence). This CDR3 is 15 amino acids long. V was pared by 5 bases and J by 2 bases, with 12 bases between. CDR3 bases: TGTGCCAGCAGCCCCTGGGGGGGGACTAATGAAAAACTGTTTTTT. Translated: CASSPWGGTNEKLFF.

The chain joins TRBV19 to TRBJ1-2, with a weak D call TRBD1 (5 bases). The length of the CDR3 is 17 residues. Trimming took off 2 bases at V and 0 bases at J, with 16 bases between the two ends. The germline CDR1 and CDR2 sequences are LNHDA and SQIVND (reference sequence). The CDR3 is CASSIRWQGKANYGYTF. In nucleotides, the CDR3 is TGTGCCAGTAGTATAAGGTGGCAGGGTAAAGCTAACTATGGCTACACCTTC.